These 15 T cell receptor beta chains were all obtained from the same sample, sequenced in a study of shared clonotypes between healthy human individuals. This table comes from immunoSEQ multiplex PCR, and its TCRdb copy is limited to in-frame clones, with some not included. The sample lists hundreds of thousands of clones; 70% to 80% were seen once. Material for sequencing was PBMCs. These receptors were taken from a woman aged 40 to 50 in good health. Some clones in this sample may be carry-over from other donors' samples.

This chain connects TRBV2 to TRBJ1-1; D uncertain. Germline V gene lookup returns CDR1 SNHLY and CDR2 FYNNEI. The V end was cut by 3 bases, the J end by 4 bases, with 15 bases between. CDR3 length equals 15 residues. Written as DNA, the CDR3 is TGTGCCAGCAGTGATTGGCGGGAGTCGGGCACTGAAGCTTTCTTT. It translates to CASSDWRESGTEAFF. Full variable domain (missing parts from reference TRBV2 and TRBJ1-1): EPEVTQTPSHQVTQMGQEVILRCVPISNHLYFYWYRQILGQKVEFLVSFYNNEISEKSEIFDDQFSVERPDGSNFTLKIRSTKLEDSAMYFCASSDWRESGTEAFFGQGTRLTVV.

The V call is TRBV11-2, the J call TRBJ1-2; D not certain. Germline V gene lookup returns CDR1 SGHAT and CDR2 FQNNGV. The V gene lost 5 bases and the J gene lost 4 bases, with 8 bases spanning the gap. The CDR3 length is 12 residues. The CDR3 region is CASSRGPYGYTF. DNA for the CDR3: TGTGCCAGCAGCCGCGGGCCCTATGGCTACACCTTC.

This clone was seen at least ten times. The identical CDR3 is also encoded by other nucleotide sequences in the sample. V gene TRBV19 combines with J gene TRBJ1-5; D unclear. The germline V gene encodes CDR1 LNHDA and CDR2 SQIVND (reference sequence). V was pared by 1 base and J by 6 bases, with 7 bases between. The CDR3 runs 13 residues. CDR3 nucleotide sequence: TGTGCCAGTAGTATAGGGAGCGGTCAGCCCCAGCATTTT. It encodes CASSIGSGQPQHF.

This sequence joins TRBV29-1 and TRBJ2-7; possible D gene TRBD2, 6 bases. Germline V gene lookup returns CDR1 SQVTM and CDR2 ANQGSEA. V lost 4 bases to trimming and J lost 5 bases, with 9 bases between them. There are 11 residues in the CDR3. For the CDR3, the DNA is TGCAGCGTTGGGTGGAGGGACGAGCAGTACTTC. Amino acid sequence: CSVGWRDEQYF.

This chain links TRBV19 with TRBJ2-7, with 10 bases identical to TRBD2. The germline CDR1 and CDR2 sequences are LNHDA and SQIVND (reference sequence). V was clipped by 4 bases and J by 1 base; unmatched bases: 7. CDR3 length equals 16 residues. The CDR3 sequence is CASSRSGTSESYEQYF. The CDR3 region has the DNA TGTGCCAGTAGTAGATCGGGGACTAGCGAATCCTACGAGCAGTACTTC.

J is TRBJ2-7 and V is TRBV19; a possible D gene is TRBD1 (6 bases). The CDR3 runs to 15 residues. The germline CDR1 and CDR2 sequences are LNHDA and SQIVND (reference sequence). The ends were cut back, 5 bases at V and 0 bases at J, with 14 bases in the middle. The CDR3 DNA reads TGTGCCAGTAGTTCGACCCAGGGGTTCTCCTACGAGCAGTACTTC. It codes for CASSSTQGFSYEQYF.

The genes are TRBV6-5 and TRBJ2-6; D gene ambiguous. Between the trimmed V and J ends, which lost 2 bases and 4 bases, there was a span of 9 bases. The CDR3 totals 15 residues. CDR1 is MNHEY, CDR2 SVGAGI, per germline. CDR3 sequence: CASSYTSAGANVLTF. The CDR3 nucleotides read TGTGCCAGCAGTTACACAAGTGCCGGGGCCAACGTCCTGACTTTC.

The chain uses TRBV11-2 and TRBJ2-3; D remains ambiguous. Germline V CDR1 and CDR2: SGHAT, FQNNGV. The CDR3 has 11 amino acids. V was pared by 7 bases and J by 4 bases, with 6 bases between. CDR3 bases: TGTGCCAGCACATGGGCAGATACGCAGTATTTT. This gives the protein CASTWADTQYF.

The CDR3 here is CASLTDRTSGGNEQFF. CDR3 DNA: TGTGCCAGCCTCACCGACAGGACTAGCGGGGGCAATGAGCAGTTCTTC. The chain joins TRBV18 to TRBJ2-1; 13 bases line up with TRBD2. Germline V gives CDR1 KGHSH, CDR2 LQKENI. CDR3 length: 16 residues. Losses at the gene ends were 8 bases for V and 6 bases for J; bases not matched to a gene: 10.

This rearrangement joins TRBV28 to TRBJ1-5; no clear D. Trimming stripped 7 bases from V and 9 bases from J, with 13 bases between. CDR3 length: 12 residues. Germline values: CDR1 MDHEN, CDR2 SYDVKM. CDR3 DNA sequence: TGTGCCAGCAACCTTTGGGTCGGGCCCCAGCATTTT. It yields the protein CASNLWVGPQHF. Combining the CDR3 with reference TRBV28 and TRBJ1-5 gives the whole variable domain DVKVTQSSRYLVKRTGEKVFLECVQDMDHENMFWYRQDPGLGLRLIYFSYDVKMKEKGDIPEGYSVSREKKERFSLILESASTNQTSMYLCASNLWVGPQHFGDGTRLSIL.

The V gene is TRBV2, the J gene TRBJ1-1; perhaps TRBD1 as D (6 bases). V lost 6 bases, J lost 4 bases, and 9 bases lay in between. Germline V gene lookup returns CDR1 SNHLY and CDR2 FYNNEI. This CDR3 comprises 12 residues. CDR3 amino acids: CASRQGSTEAFF. The DNA of the CDR3 is TGTGCCAGCAGGCAGGGGAGCACTGAAGCTTTCTTT.

The V gene is TRBV27, the J gene TRBJ2-7, with a tentative D call TRBD1 (6 bases). V was shortened by 1 base and J by 0 bases, with 7 bases between the two germline ends. Germline CDR1 and CDR2: MNHEY and SMNVEV (reference sequence). The CDR3 is 14 amino acids. In DNA, the CDR3 is TGTGCCAGCAGTTTATACAGGGACTCCTACGAGCAGTACTTC. Residues: CASSLYRDSYEQYF.

V is TRBV29-1 and J is TRBJ1-2; D gene uncertain. This CDR3 is 13 amino acids long. Trimming pared 3 bases from V and 0 bases from J, leaving 8 bases between. Germline CDR1 is SQVTM and CDR2 is ANQGSEA. The CDR3 DNA follows: TGCAGCGTTGATGTAGAGTCTAACTATGGCTACACCTTC. Translating it yields CSVDVESNYGYTF.

This rearrangement joins TRBV5-4 to TRBJ2-1, with D perhaps TRBD1 (5 bases). Germline assignment: CDR1 SGHNT and CDR2 YYREEE (reference sequence). With 2 bases removed from V and 4 bases from J, the gap between germline ends came to 10 bases. The CDR3 sequence is 14 residues long. CDR3 nucleotides: TGTGCCAGCAGCTTTGAGCCAGGGTACAATGAGCAGTTCTTC. It yields the protein CASSFEPGYNEQFF.

This chain joins TRBV9 and TRBJ1-1; maybe TRBD1 (5 bases). The CDR3 sequence is 14 residues long. Germline assignment: CDR1 SGDLS and CDR2 YYNGEE. Trimming pared 0 bases from V and 3 bases from J, leaving 9 bases between. This CDR3 is CASSVDRWDTEAFF. In nucleotides, the CDR3 is TGTGCCAGCAGCGTAGACAGGTGGGACACTGAAGCTTTCTTT.